This TCR beta chain comes out of a study of blood T cells in healthy people across ages. Alongside a J-beta primer mix, a sample-barcoded 5' primer served in a second PCR lasting roughly 6 to 11 cycles. Via MiXCR, TCRdb re-called the 5' RACE reads, giving one row per CDR3 protein. This sample has around 900,000 distinct CDR3 sequences, with roughly 50% found just once. Sequencing used blood. This TCR derives from a woman aged 60-75 years in good health.

CDR3 sequence (DNA): TGCGCCAGCAGCTTGGGCCAGGGCGCCTGGTATGAGCAGTTCTTC. Translated, it gives CASSLGQGAWYEQFF. V and J are TRBV5-1 and TRBJ2-1, with a possible D match to TRBD1 (5 bases). CDR1 is SGHRS and CDR2 is YFSETQ in the germline V gene. The CDR3 loop spans 15 amino acids. V lost 0 bases and J lost 8, with 15 bases in between.